These T cell receptor beta chains were read from a single sample in a study of blood T cell repertoires in COVID-19. The repertoire was sequenced with immunoSEQ multiplex PCR; TCRdb's copy has only in-frame clones and lacks some. The sample yields roughly 60,000 clones, around nine tenths seen once. Sequencing was performed on peripheral blood. The receptors stem from a man aged 70 or older with acute or convalescent COVID-19. The CDR3 runs from the conserved cysteine through the conserved F or W. A D gene is named only where the DNA matches it firmly. Size is stated for part of the rows, as once, few or many counts, or as a class when the clone is expanded.

d_gene	v_gene	len	abundance	CDR3aa
.	TRBV2	13	.	CASSDSGGNGYTF
TRBD1	TRBV10-2	16	.	CASSFQGAGGSYGYTF
.	TRBV5-1	13	.	CASWPSDSREQYF
TRBD2	TRBV6-5	15	.	CASTRTSGYTGELFF
.	TRBV25-1	14	once	CASSDRVGSDTQYF
.	TRBV25-1	16	.	CASSELRTVRGTEAFF
TRBD2	TRBV27	16	.	CASSLGGAGGPGEQFF
TRBD1	TRBV5-6	15	.	CASSLGTGLNEKLFF
TRBD2	TRBV18	14	.	CASSNSGVPYEQYF
TRBD1	TRBV6-5	14	.	CASRGTGGGQPQHF
TRBD1	TRBV5-4	14	once	CASSQGQPTDTQYF
TRBD1	TRBV5-6	17	.	CASSLGRDRGPTDTQYF
TRBD2	TRBV16	15	few	CASSQGRGIPYEQYF
.	TRBV5-1	15	.	CASSSTGEGTDTQYF
.	TRBV5-1	16	.	CASSLASGLSNEKLFF
.	TRBV4-1	13	.	CASSPEYQETQYF
.	TRBV19	14	.	CASRLGQFNQPQHF
.	TRBV30	12	.	CACQPAAQKLFF
.	TRBV5-8	16	.	CASSLGYERDNQPQHF
TRBD2	TRBV7-9	16	.	CASTPTLAGGYNEQFF
TRBD1	TRBV5-5	15	.	CASSLQGQGADEQFF
.	TRBV6-6	15	.	CASSSIRQGNYGYTF
TRBD1	TRBV27	15	.	CASRRQGARYLGYTF
.	TRBV5-6	16	once	CASSLGAGLRNYGYTF
.	TRBV19	17	.	CASSFAVTEISGNTIYF
.	TRBV28	14	.	CATALAGGYNEQFF
.	TRBV7-8	15	.	CASTQRGSSYNEQFF
.	TRBV9	20	.	CASSVSTPSGDDSTNEKLFF
.	TRBV25-1	12	.	CASMEGDYGYTF
.	TRBV20-1	14	.	CSASVTDANYGYTF
.	TRBV5-1	15	.	CASSLVGGTHYEQYF
TRBD1	TRBV28	17	.	CASIQGSGTATNEKLFF
.	TRBV29-1	12	.	CSVVSVTYEQYF
.	TRBV6-5	12	.	CASKRLDYGYTF
.	TRBV19	11	.	CASRSVIEAFF
.	TRBV24-1	15	.	CATSDPDANNQPQHF
TRBD2	TRBV5-1	14	.	CASAPTSGSDTQYF